This TCR beta chain derives from a study of cytomegalovirus exposure and HLA in healthy donors. V was clipped by 4 bases and J by 3 bases; unmatched bases: 3. CDR3 size: 15 residues. Per germline, CDR1 SGHTS and CDR2 YDEGEE. This clone occurred a few times. Its target is unknown. Primers included in the PCR were 60 Vbeta and 13 Jbeta primers. The data were produced by immunoSEQ multiplex PCR, yet TCRdb's version contains in-frame clones alone and is incomplete. The sample holds 150,000 to 200,000 clones, roughly 72% seen once. Study results and limitations: A later analysis by the authors found several of the most significant clusters apparently linked to common viral pathogens.

V is TRBV5-8 and J is TRBJ2-3; 12 nucleotides align to TRBD1. This receptor was obtained from a man aged 35-49 years in good health and CMV-seropositive. Sequencing input: PBMCs. CDR3 loop: CASSLGQGATDTQYF. In DNA, the CDR3 is TGTGCCAGCAGCCTGGGACAGGGGGCAACAGATACGCAGTATTTT.